The entry below describes one T cell receptor beta chain. Germline values: CDR1 SGHTA, CDR2 FQGNSA. The CDR3 totals 16 residues. J gave up 5 bases and V 2 bases, and 10 bases lay outside the gene matches. This entry comes from a study of blood T cell repertoires in COVID-19. Study information: PBMCs, B-cell-depleted T cells, or T cells provided the cDNA or gDNA that made up the material.

Authors' processing steps: Reference gene primers were amplified, and this amplification served to estimate nucleated cell counts. Here immunoSEQ multiplex PCR was the method, and the copy in TCRdb shows in-frame clones only, minus some. From that table come the V and J calls and clone size; the DNA was used to work out D and trimming. The data show 85,000 to 100,000 clones, with approximately 90% seen just once and 1.5% to 2% held by the top ten. The sample comprised peripheral blood. The gene calls are TRBV7-2 and TRBJ2-5, with 8 bases matching TRBD1. The receptor's source is a man in his 60s with acute or convalescent COVID-19. The CDR3 DNA reads TGTGCCAGCAGCTTATCACCGGACAGGGCGTGGGAGACCCAGTACTTC. This sequence encodes CASSLSPDRAWETQYF. The full variable domain, with the rest looked up from reference TRBV7-2 and TRBJ2-5, is GAGVSQSPSNKVTEKGKDVELRCDPISGHTALYWYRQSLGQGLEFLIYFQGNSAPDKSGLPSDRFSAERTGGSVSTLTIQRTQQEDSAVYLCASSLSPDRAWETQYFGPGTRLLVL.